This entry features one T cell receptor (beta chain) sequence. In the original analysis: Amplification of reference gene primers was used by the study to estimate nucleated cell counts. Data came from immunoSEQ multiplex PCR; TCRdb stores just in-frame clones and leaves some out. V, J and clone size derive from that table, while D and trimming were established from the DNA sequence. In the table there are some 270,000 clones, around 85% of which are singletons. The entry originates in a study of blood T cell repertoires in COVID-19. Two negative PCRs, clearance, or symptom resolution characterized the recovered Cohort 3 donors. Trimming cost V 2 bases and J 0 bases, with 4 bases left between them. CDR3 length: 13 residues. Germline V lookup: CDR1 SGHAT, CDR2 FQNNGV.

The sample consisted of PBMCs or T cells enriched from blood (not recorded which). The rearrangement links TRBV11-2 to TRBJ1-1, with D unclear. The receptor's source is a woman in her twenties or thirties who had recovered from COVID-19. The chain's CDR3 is CASSLLVNTEAFF. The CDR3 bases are TGTGCCAGCAGCTTACTTGTGAACACTGAAGCTTTCTTT. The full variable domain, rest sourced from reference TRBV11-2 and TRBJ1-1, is EAGVAQSPRYKIIEKRQSVAFWCNPISGHATLYWYQQILGQGPKLLIQFQNNGVVDDSQLPKDRFSAERLKGVDSTLKIQPAKLEDSAVYLCASSLLVNTEAFFGQGTRLTVV.